The source of this T cell receptor beta chain is a study of blood T cell repertoires in COVID-19. Whole-study context: Specimens from acute and convalescent COVID-19 originated in the United States, Italy and Spain. Sources were T cells, B-cell-depleted T cells, or PBMCs; the material itself was cDNA or gDNA.

This CDR3 contains 18 residues. Germline lookup yields CDR1 SNHLY and CDR2 FYNNEI. J lost 0 bases, V lost 6 bases, and 17 bases had no gene match. In the authors' methods: Nucleated cell number was recorded as an estimate derived from reference gene primer amplification. TCRdb keeps only in-frame clones here, not all; method: immunoSEQ multiplex PCR. V, J and clone size are taken as reported in that table, and D and trimming were inferred from the DNA itself. The sample yields 75,000 to 100,000 clones, about 83% seen once. This clone has a handful of counts. The clonotype originates from a human donor in a cohort sampled during active COVID-19. Sequences were obtained from peripheral blood. The V call is TRBV2, the J call TRBJ2-7; TRBD1 matches 7 bases. DNA for the CDR3: TGTGCCAGCAGGGCCGGGACAGTACCATTCATTCACTCCTACGAGCAGTACTTC. This sequence encodes CASRAGTVPFIHSYEQYF.